These 20 T cell receptor beta chains were all obtained from the same sample, sequenced in a study of neoadjuvant anti-PD-1 for oral cavity cancer. Here immunoSEQ multiplex PCR was the method, and the copy in TCRdb shows in-frame clones only, minus some. The data hold 11,000 to 15,000 clones, with 70% to 75% observed a single time. Here the sequenced sample was PBMCs, taken before nivolumab (anti-PD-1) treatment. The receptors derive from a person between 40 and 80 years old with oral cavity squamous cell carcinoma.

V is TRBV19 and J is TRBJ1-5; a weak D match, TRBD1 (5 bases). The CDR3 has 16 residues. Germline V gene sequence: CDR1 LNHDA, CDR2 SQIVND (reference sequence). V was pared by 7 bases and J by 4 bases, with 20 bases between. Written as DNA, the CDR3 is TGTGCCAGTACCAAAGCCTGGGGGGGTCTGAATCAGCCCCAGCATTTT. Its protein is CASTKAWGGLNQPQHF.

This chain connects TRBV27 to TRBJ1-5; D may be TRBD1 (6 bases). Germline V gives CDR1 MNHEY, CDR2 SMNVEV (reference sequence). This CDR3 has 14 amino acids. With 3 bases removed from V and 6 bases from J, the gap between germline ends came to 12 bases. This CDR3 is CASSFGTPGQPQHF. CDR3 sequence (DNA): TGTGCCAGCAGTTTTGGGACACCCGGTCAGCCCCAGCATTTT.

The chain has TRBV7-9 and TRBJ1-1; weak D call: TRBD1 (5 bases). This CDR3 comprises 16 residues. Germline V gives CDR1 SEHNR, CDR2 FQNEAQ (reference sequence). V lost 5 bases to trimming and J lost 0 bases, with 16 bases between them. Here the CDR3 DNA reads TGTGCCAGCAGCCCATGGGGCCGGAAAATGAACACTGAAGCTTTCTTT. Its translation is CASSPWGRKMNTEAFF.

The CDR3: CATQGGSLNTEAFF. CDR3 sequence (DNA): TGTGCCACCCAAGGGGGCAGCCTCAACACTGAAGCTTTCTTT. The rearrangement joins TRBV27 to TRBJ1-1; 7 positions match TRBD1. Trimming took 10 bases from V and 2 from J; bases not matched to a gene: 10. CDR1 is MNHEY, CDR2 SMNVEV, per germline (reference sequence). The CDR3 covers 14 residues.

In this sample, this clone turned up a few times. This chain joins TRBV19 and TRBJ1-5; 10 bases are a match to TRBD1. Unmatched junction bases numbered 6, after V lost 3 bases and J lost 4 bases. From germline, CDR1 is LNHDA and CDR2 SQIVND (reference sequence). This CDR3 contains 16 residues. CDR3 coding DNA: TGTGCCAGTAGTATTCCCCGACAGGGGGCTAATCAGCCCCAGCATTTT. This gives the protein CASSIPRQGANQPQHF.

This chain joins TRBV10-3 and TRBJ2-5; maybe TRBD2 (6 bases). Trimming removed 0 bases from V and 2 bases from J, with 13 bases in between. The CDR3 contains 16 residues. The germline gives CDR1 ENHRY, CDR2 SYGVKD. This chain's CDR3 is CAISESLAVGQETQYF. The DNA for the CDR3 is TGTGCCATCAGTGAGTCGTTAGCGGTGGGGCAAGAGACCCAGTACTTC.

The chain joins TRBV9 to TRBJ2-5; D gene unclear. The CDR3 has 14 residues. V lost 1 base and J 1 base, leaving 8 bases between the germline ends. CDR1 and CDR2 from the germline V gene are SGDLS and YYNGEE. As DNA, the CDR3 is TGTGCCAGCAGCGTATCCGCCATCCAAGAGACCCAGTACTTC. Encoded protein: CASSVSAIQETQYF.

The V gene is TRBV19, the J gene TRBJ1-5, with D maybe TRBD1 (5 bases). This CDR3 comprises 16 residues. Germline V lookup: CDR1 LNHDA, CDR2 SQIVND (reference sequence). V lost 4 bases and J 0 bases, leaving 13 bases between the germline ends. The chain's CDR3 is CASSNYAGNSNQPQHF. For the CDR3, the DNA is TGTGCCAGTAGTAACTACGCAGGGAATAGCAATCAGCCCCAGCATTTT.

This chain connects TRBV5-6 to TRBJ2-5; D possibly corresponds to TRBD2 (6 bases). The CDR3 runs 15 residues. Trimming cost V 0 bases and J 5 bases, with 14 bases left between them. Germline V gene data show CDR1 as SGHDT and CDR2 as YYEEEE. The CDR3 DNA reads TGTGCCAGCAGCTTGGTTGGGAGGCCGGCCGAGACCCAGTACTTC. This encodes CASSLVGRPAETQYF.

V gene TRBV2 combines with J gene TRBJ1-4; D possibly corresponds to TRBD1 (5 bases). The V end lost 3 bases, the J end lost 8 bases, and 25 bases lay between the germline ends. Germline CDR1 and CDR2: SNHLY and FYNNEI. The CDR3 totals 18 residues. As DNA, the CDR3 is TGTGCCAGCAGTGACAATCCTGGGCGAACAGGCAAGGAGGAAAAACTGTTTTTT. It yields the protein CASSDNPGRTGKEEKLFF.

The V gene is TRBV7-2, the J gene TRBJ1-2; D is possibly TRBD1 (6 bases). The V gene's germline CDR1 is SGHTA and CDR2 FQGNSA. V was pared by 1 base and J by 6 bases, with 21 bases between. This CDR3 region has 17 residues. In DNA, the CDR3 is TGTGCCAGCAGCTTAGTTTCCCAAACAGGGATTAGGGATGGCTACACCTTC. Its translation: CASSLVSQTGIRDGYTF.

V and J are TRBV7-2 and TRBJ2-7; either TRBD1 or TRBD2 may supply D (5 bases each). V lost 2 bases and J 4 bases, leaving 12 bases between the germline ends. Germline values: CDR1 SGHTA, CDR2 FQGNSA. The CDR3 runs to 14 residues. The CDR3 loop is CASSLTQRGYEQYF. CDR3 bases: TGTGCCAGCAGCTTAACGCAGAGGGGTTACGAGCAGTACTTC.

The sample holds a few counts of this clone. The chain employs TRBV2 and TRBJ1-4, with 11 bases that match TRBD1. J gave up 0 bases and V 11 bases, and 2 bases lay outside the gene matches. This CDR3 has 14 amino acids. Germline lookup yields CDR1 SNHLY and CDR2 FYNNEI. This chain's CDR3 is CAGQGASTNEKLFF. CDR3 coding DNA: TGTGCCGGACAGGGGGCTTCAACTAATGAAAAACTGTTTTTT.

The chain employs TRBV19 and TRBJ2-7; 9 bases align to TRBD1. The CDR3 loop spans 15 amino acids. Germline V gene lookup returns CDR1 LNHDA and CDR2 SQIVND (reference sequence). After removal of 1 base from V and 1 base from J, the junction contained 2 bases not matched to a gene. The CDR3 protein is CASSIVGQGSYEQYF. For the CDR3, the DNA is TGTGCCAGTAGTATAGTTGGACAGGGGTCCTACGAGCAGTACTTC. The variable domain in full, completed from reference TRBV19 and TRBJ2-7, reads DGGITQSPKYLFRKEGQNVTLSCEQNLNHDAMYWYRQDPGQGLRLIYYSQIVNDFQKGDIAEGYSVSREKKESFPLTVTSAQKNPTAFYLCASSIVGQGSYEQYFGPGTRLTVT.

This chain joins TRBV2 and TRBJ2-3; 7 positions agree with TRBD2. CDR3 length equals 16 residues. After removal of 3 bases from V and 2 bases from J, the junction contained 8 bases not matched to a gene. Germline CDR1 is SNHLY and CDR2 is FYNNEI. CDR3 in amino acids: CASSDGSGTNTDTQYF. CDR3 nucleotide sequence: TGTGCCAGCAGTGATGGGTCCGGGACTAACACAGATACGCAGTATTTT.

This clone was recorded a few times. The chain uses TRBV19 and TRBJ2-7; TRBD1 aligns across 10 bases. CDR1 and CDR2 from the germline V gene are LNHDA and SQIVND (reference sequence). The CDR3 has 13 amino acids. The trim removed 8 bases at V and 4 bases at J, leaving 5 bases unmatched. The CDR3 reads CASSDRGLYEQYF. The CDR3 DNA is TGTGCCAGTTCCGACAGGGGGCTTTACGAGCAGTACTTC.

The chain uses TRBV4-2 and TRBJ1-4; D ambiguous. The CDR3 has 17 amino acids. The germline gives CDR1 LGHNA, CDR2 YNFKEQ. The V end lost 0 bases, the J end lost 0 bases, and 11 bases lay between the germline ends. CDR3 sequence reads: CASSQDRKGATNEKLFF. DNA for the CDR3: TGTGCCAGCAGCCAAGATCGAAAGGGCGCAACTAATGAAAAACTGTTTTTT.

About this clone itself: In the same sample, other DNA sequences code for this CDR3. The V call is TRBV6-5, the J call TRBJ2-7; D is perhaps TRBD1 (6 bases). The germline V gene encodes CDR1 MNHEY and CDR2 SVGAGI. Between the trimmed V and J ends, which lost 0 bases and 0 bases, there was a span of 9 bases. This CDR3 spans 15 amino acids. CDR3: CASSYSGGSSYEQYF. The CDR3 nucleotides read TGTGCCAGCAGTTACTCTGGGGGCTCCTCCTACGAGCAGTACTTC.

The rearrangement links TRBV11-2 to TRBJ2-3, with 7 bases matching TRBD2. The CDR3 sequence is 17 residues long. The trim removed 5 bases at V and 0 bases at J, leaving 11 bases unmatched. Per germline, CDR1 SGHAT and CDR2 FQNNGV. CDR3 coding DNA: TGTGCCAGCAGCGCAGGCGGGAGCACCTATAGCACAGATACGCAGTATTTT. This encodes CASSAGGSTYSTDTQYF.

V gene TRBV30 combines with J gene TRBJ1-6; D possibly corresponds to TRBD1 (6 bases). CDR3 size: 14 residues. Germline CDR1 and CDR2: GTSNPN and SVGIG (reference sequence). V lost 5 bases to trimming and J lost 7 bases, with 15 bases between them. In DNA, the CDR3 is TGTGCCTGGCACGACGGGGGCTGGAATTCACCCCTCCACTTT. Its translation is CAWHDGGWNSPLHF.